One and the same sample provided the 25 T cell receptor beta chains below, sequenced in a study of post-analysis software for immune sequencing data (dated by TCRdb to between 2015 and 2017). The research as a whole found: Significantly higher frequencies in patients than in controls were found for five or six TRBV segments, including TRBV5-6, TRBV5-1 and TRBV20-1.

The antigens of these receptors remain unknown. Library method: PCR. The run used an Illumina HiSeq 2500. To reduce PCR and sequencing biases, unique molecular identifiers were built into the TCR beta cDNA libraries. TCRdb cleaned the public reads at Q25 with fastp, built clones with MiXCR and kept in-frame beta chains. CDR3 protein duplicates are merged, each entry listing the most common genes and DNA. The sample table holds hundreds of thousands of distinct CDR3 sequences, of which 25% to 30% were seen once. The ten largest clones take up approximately 0.6% of the sample. Sequenced sample: blood. The origin of the receptors is a girl between 5 and 17 years old with multiple sclerosis.

This clonotype has a count of ten or more. This chain links TRBV7-8 with TRBJ2-3; maybe TRBD1 (5 bases). Trimming left V 1 base short and J 2 bases short, with 10 bases between. Germline CDR1 SGHVS, CDR2 FQNEAQ. CDR3 length: 15 residues. CDR3 sequence (DNA): TGTGCCAGCAGCTTAGATCAGGGATTCACAGATACGCAGTATTTT. As protein: CASSLDQGFTDTQYF.

This clonotype turned up a few times. The chain has TRBV20-1 and TRBJ1-6, with D perhaps matching TRBD1 (6 bases). In germline, CDR1 is DFQATT, CDR2 SNEGSKA (reference sequence). This CDR3 region has 14 residues. Deletions cut 4 bases from V and 9 bases from J, with 16 bases between. CDR3 amino acids: CSAIVDSLTSPLHF. CDR3 sequence (DNA): TGCAGTGCTATTGTGGACAGTCTCACTTCACCCCTCCACTTT.

This clonotype was seen a few times. Written as DNA, the CDR3 is TGTGCCAGCAGCTTTACGGGGAGGCTACTCTTAAATGAGCAGTTCTTC. It translates to CASSFTGRLLLNEQFF. The chain is built from TRBV13 and TRBJ2-1; D is possibly TRBD2 (6 bases). The germline CDR1 and CDR2 sequences are PRHDT and FYEKMQ (reference sequence). This CDR3 is 16 amino acids long. Trimming took 3 bases from V and 7 from J, leaving 19 bases between them.

This clonotype was detected only a few times. The chain carries TRBV7-6 and TRBJ2-3; TRBD1 matches at 7 bases. V lost 6 bases, J lost 3 bases, and 12 bases stayed unmatched. The CDR3 is made up of 16 amino acids. Germline-derived CDR1 and CDR2 are SGHVS and FNYEAQ. CDR3 nucleotide sequence: TGTGCCAGCAGTAAAACAGGGGTTTTAGTTACAGATACGCAGTATTTT. Translated, it gives CASSKTGVLVTDTQYF.

This clonotype was detected only a few times. The chain recombines TRBV7-9 with TRBJ2-7; possible D gene TRBD1, 6 bases. CDR3 length: 13 residues. V lost 1 base and J 12 bases, leaving 16 bases between the germline ends. CDR1 is SEHNR and CDR2 is FQNEAQ in the germline V gene (reference sequence). CDR3 protein: CASSLEWTASTYF. CDR3 DNA: TGTGCCAGCAGCTTAGAATGGACAGCCAGCACGTACTTC.

The rearrangement links TRBV29-1 to TRBJ2-5, with D possibly matching TRBD1 (5 bases). Trimming left V 6 bases short and J 7 bases short, with 24 bases between. CDR3 size: 15 residues. Germline V gene data show CDR1 as SQVTM and CDR2 as ANQGSEA. The CDR3 loop reads CSVDPVDKGLRTQYF. DNA for the CDR3: TGCAGCGTCGATCCCGTCGACAAGGGGTTAAGGACCCAGTACTTC.

CDR3 DNA: TGTGCCAGCAGTGAATGGCAAGGTACGCAGTATTTT. Its protein product is CASSEWQGTQYF. The rearrangement joins TRBV25-1 to TRBJ2-3; D not resolved. This CDR3 contains 12 residues. Germline V gives CDR1 MGHDK, CDR2 SYGVNS. The V and J ends lost 1 base and 8 bases respectively, with 7 bases between them.

This clonotype was seen more than once but under ten times. The DNA of the CDR3 is TGCGCCAGCAGCTTGGGGGTGGCAACTTTGGGCGAGCAGTACTTC. Its protein is CASSLGVATLGEQYF. The chain employs TRBV5-1 and TRBJ2-7; no clear D. This CDR3 is 15 amino acids long. The V end lost 0 bases, the J end lost 6 bases, and 16 bases lay between the germline ends. Germline V gene lookup returns CDR1 SGHRS and CDR2 YFSETQ. The whole variable domain, filled in from reference TRBV5-1 and TRBJ2-7, reads KAGVTQTPRYLIKTRGQQVTLSCSPISGHRSVSWYQQTPGQGLQFLFEYFSETQRNKGNFPGRFSGRQFSNSRSEMNVSTLELGDSALYLCASSLGVATLGEQYFGPGTRLTVT.

This clonotype has just a few counts. CDR3 in amino acids: CATSREGIQNTGELFF. DNA for the CDR3: TGTGCCACCAGCAGAGAGGGTATACAGAACACCGGGGAGCTGTTTTTT. The chain couples TRBV15 to TRBJ2-2; D is undetermined. The CDR3 covers 16 residues. The V and J ends lost 0 bases and 1 base respectively, with 9 bases between them. Per the germline V gene, CDR1 is LNHNV and CDR2 is YYDKDF (reference sequence).

This clonotype was counted a few times. V and J are TRBV7-2 and TRBJ2-3; the D is unclear. The germline V and J ends were trimmed by 5 bases and 3 bases, with 21 bases remaining between them. The germline CDR1 and CDR2 sequences are SGHTA and FQGNSA. The CDR3 covers 17 residues. The CDR3 region has the DNA TGTGCCAGCAGCCAGGCCCTTGACTCCCCGAGGACAGATACGCAGTATTTT. It specifies CASSQALDSPRTDTQYF.

The V call is TRBV27, the J call TRBJ1-4; D not resolved. V was cut by 10 bases and J by 0 bases, with 9 bases left in between. This CDR3 is built from 13 residues. CDR1 is MNHEY and CDR2 is SMNVEV in the germline V gene (reference sequence). The CDR3 here is CATGFATNEKLFF. The CDR3, as DNA: TGTGCCACCGGGTTCGCAACTAATGAAAAACTGTTTTTT.

This clonotype was seen only a few times. The chain links TRBV6-2 or TRBV6-3 to TRBJ2-7; D may be TRBD1 (5 bases). The V end lost 0 bases, the J end lost 6 bases, and 12 bases lay between the germline ends. The CDR3 is 14 amino acids. The germline V gene encodes CDR1 MNHEY and CDR2 SVGEGT. CDR3 DNA sequence: TGTGCCAGCAGTTACTCGACGCAGGGATCCGAGCAGTACTTC. Its protein product is CASSYSTQGSEQYF.

This rearrangement joins TRBV20-1 to TRBJ2-7; 8 bases fit TRBD2. With V trimmed by 6 bases and J by 5 bases, 6 bases remained unmatched. Germline-derived CDR1 and CDR2 are DFQATT and SNEGSKA (reference sequence). The CDR3 length is 12 residues. The CDR3 DNA follows: TGCAGTGCCACCCGTAGCGGGAACGAGCAGTACTTC. It yields the protein CSATRSGNEQYF.

The J gene is TRBJ2-1, the V gene TRBV5-1, with TRBD2 identical over 9 bases. The CDR3 sequence is 17 residues long. CDR1 and CDR2 (germline): SGHRS, YFSETQ. J was trimmed by 6 bases and V by 2 bases; bases with no gene match: 12. This chain's CDR3 is CASSFNSPGLATNEQFF. In nucleotides, the CDR3 is TGCGCCAGCAGCTTTAACTCGCCGGGACTAGCAACCAATGAGCAGTTCTTC.

The V call is TRBV5-1, the J call TRBJ1-1; the D is unclear. CDR3 length equals 14 residues. The germline V gene has CDR1 SGHRS and CDR2 YFSETQ. V lost 4 bases and J 0 bases, leaving 10 bases between the germline ends. CDR3 nucleotides: TGCGCCAGCAGCCCAATAGGAATGAACACTGAAGCTTTCTTT. Translated, it gives CASSPIGMNTEAFF.

The chain recombines TRBV6-1 with TRBJ2-2; D gene unclear. The CDR3 covers 13 residues. Germline CDR1 and CDR2: MNHNS and SASEGT. The V gene lost 5 bases and the J gene lost 6 bases, with 10 bases spanning the gap. CDR3 residues: CASSPGPAGELFF. The CDR3 nucleotides read TGTGCCAGCAGTCCCGGGCCCGCCGGGGAGCTGTTTTTT.

This clonotype was seen a few times. The chain links TRBV7-9 to TRBJ1-2; D gene unclear. V was cut by 1 base and J by 3 bases, with 9 bases left in between. Germline V gene sequence: CDR1 SEHNR, CDR2 FQNEAQ (reference sequence). The CDR3 covers 14 residues. In DNA form, the CDR3 reads TGTGCCAGCAGCTTAGATTCCGGTGACTATGGCTACACCTTC. Amino acid sequence: CASSLDSGDYGYTF.

This chain links TRBV12-3 or TRBV12-4 with TRBJ1-6; D is perhaps TRBD1 (6 bases). Trimming stripped 6 bases from V and 11 bases from J, with 20 bases between. This CDR3 comprises 15 residues. The CDR3, as DNA: TGTGCCAGCAGAAAAGACAGGCTCTCTTCGGCACCCCTCCACTTT. Translating gives CASRKDRLSSAPLHF.

The genes are TRBV4-3 and TRBJ2-7; TRBD1 matches 8 bases. Germline V gene sequence: CDR1 LGHNA, CDR2 YSLEER. The CDR3 runs to 16 residues. The V segment lost 1 base and the J segment 4 bases; nucleotides outside the gene matches: 9. This chain's CDR3 is CASSQGTGTGGYEQYF. CDR3 DNA: TGCGCCAGCAGCCAAGGCACCGGGACAGGCGGGTACGAGCAGTACTTC.

This sequence joins TRBV11-2 and TRBJ2-1, with 11 bases that match TRBD2. The V segment lost 7 bases and the J segment 10 bases; nucleotides outside the gene matches: 12. This CDR3 has 15 amino acids. The germline CDR1 and CDR2 sequences are SGHAT and FQNNGV. CDR3 residues: CASIPMGLAEKEQFF. DNA for the CDR3: TGTGCCAGCATCCCCATGGGACTAGCGGAGAAAGAGCAGTTCTTC.

This chain uses TRBV5-1 with TRBJ1-2; D possibly corresponds to TRBD1 (6 bases). Trimming pared 4 bases from V and 1 base from J, leaving 17 bases between. Per the germline V gene, CDR1 is SGHRS and CDR2 is YFSETQ. This CDR3 region has 16 residues. The CDR3 here is CASSQLDSRFNYGYTF. CDR3 DNA sequence: TGCGCCAGCAGCCAACTGGACAGCCGATTTAACTATGGCTACACCTTC.

The J gene is TRBJ2-7, the V gene TRBV6-5; D possibly corresponds to TRBD1 (6 bases). The V gene lost 7 bases and the J gene lost 2 bases, with 12 bases spanning the gap. Germline V gene data show CDR1 as MNHEY and CDR2 as SVGAGI. The CDR3 runs to 13 residues. The CDR3 sequence is CASNQAGAYEQYF. The CDR3 nucleotides read TGTGCCAGCAATCAGGCAGGGGCCTACGAGCAGTACTTC.

The chain is built from TRBV28 and TRBJ2-3; 11 bases are shared with TRBD2. Germline V gene lookup returns CDR1 MDHEN and CDR2 SYDVKM. With 5 bases clipped from V and 4 bases from J, the junction kept 17 bases outside the gene matches. This CDR3 spans 19 amino acids. In DNA form, the CDR3 reads TGTGCCAGCAGTACCCACGAACGAACTAGCGGGAGCGCCCCAGATACGCAGTATTTT. Translating gives CASSTHERTSGSAPDTQYF.

This chain uses TRBV20-1 with TRBJ1-1; TRBD1 agrees at 7 bases. The CDR3 has 12 amino acids. CDR1 and CDR2 from the germline V gene are DFQATT and SNEGSKA (reference sequence). CDR3 DNA: TGCAGCACCAACAGGGGAGACACTGAAGCTTTCTTT. Its translation: CSTNRGDTEAFF.

The CDR3 DNA follows: TGCAGTGCTAGAAGACAGAACACCGGGGAGCTGTTTTTT. Translation: CSARRQNTGELFF. V and J are TRBV20-1 and TRBJ2-2; D gene ambiguous. This CDR3 has 13 amino acids. Germline CDR1 and CDR2: DFQATT and SNEGSKA (reference sequence). Between the trimmed V and J ends, which lost 2 bases and 1 base, there was a span of 5 bases.